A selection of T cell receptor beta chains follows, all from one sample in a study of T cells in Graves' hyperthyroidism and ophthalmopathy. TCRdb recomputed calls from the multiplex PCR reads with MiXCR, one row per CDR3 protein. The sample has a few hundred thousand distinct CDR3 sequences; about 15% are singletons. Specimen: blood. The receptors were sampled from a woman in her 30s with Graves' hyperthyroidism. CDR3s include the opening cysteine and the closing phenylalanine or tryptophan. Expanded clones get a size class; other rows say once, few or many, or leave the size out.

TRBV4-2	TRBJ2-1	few	CASSQLRDRASGEQFF
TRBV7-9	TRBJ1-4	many	CASSLFRGRDLRKLFF
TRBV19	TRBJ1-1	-	CASSMPLGAALNTEAFF
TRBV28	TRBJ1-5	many	CASRPIRQGANQPQHF
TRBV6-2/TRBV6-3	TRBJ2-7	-	CASGGVDYEQYF
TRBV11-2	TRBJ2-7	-	CASSQQGGLSYEQYF
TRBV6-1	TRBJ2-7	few	CASSFFGGGNEQYF
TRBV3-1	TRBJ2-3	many	CASSPRTSGTDTQYF
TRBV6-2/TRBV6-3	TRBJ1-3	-	CASSDRGSLGNTIYF
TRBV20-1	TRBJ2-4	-	CSARSKGGLAGLRAQYF
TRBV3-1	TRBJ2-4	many	CASSHGLTLAKNIQYF
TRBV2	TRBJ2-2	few	CASGGRGRDTGELFF
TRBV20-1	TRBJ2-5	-	CSAPGLAGGFRQETQYF
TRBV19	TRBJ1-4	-	CASAGGDSVPWKLFF
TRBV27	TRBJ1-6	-	CASSFPVFNSPLHF